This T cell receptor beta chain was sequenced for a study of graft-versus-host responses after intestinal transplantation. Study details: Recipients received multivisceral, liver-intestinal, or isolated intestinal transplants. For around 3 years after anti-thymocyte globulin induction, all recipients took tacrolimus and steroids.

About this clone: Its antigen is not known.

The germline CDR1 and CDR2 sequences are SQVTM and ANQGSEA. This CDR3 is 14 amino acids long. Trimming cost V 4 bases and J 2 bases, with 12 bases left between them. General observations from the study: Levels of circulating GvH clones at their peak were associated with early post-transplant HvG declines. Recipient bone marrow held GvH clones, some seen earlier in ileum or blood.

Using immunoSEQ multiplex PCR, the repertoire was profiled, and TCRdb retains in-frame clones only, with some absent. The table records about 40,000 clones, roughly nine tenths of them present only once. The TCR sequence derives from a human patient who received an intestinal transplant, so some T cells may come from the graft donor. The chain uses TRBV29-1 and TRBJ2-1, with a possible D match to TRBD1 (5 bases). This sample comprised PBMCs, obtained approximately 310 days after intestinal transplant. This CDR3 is CSVVGASPYNEQFF. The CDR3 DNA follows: TGCAGCGTTGTAGGGGCGAGCCCCTACAATGAGCAGTTCTTC.